This T cell receptor (beta chain) is drawn from a study of T cell repertoires in cytomegalovirus infection. Via MiXCR, TCRdb re-called the reads, giving one row per CDR3 protein. The data show a few hundred thousand distinct CDR3 sequences, with about 40% seen just once and about 48% held by the top ten. Notes on the study in general: There were HLA-C-restricted CMV-specific TCR beta clonotypes dominating the ex vivo response.

Trimming removed 6 bases from V and 1 base from J, with 16 bases in between. The germline V gene has CDR1 SNHLY and CDR2 FYNNEI. The CDR3 spans 15 residues. This clonotype was recorded a few times. The antigen is undetermined. Material: cultured PBMCs, obtained from culture after CMV antigen stimulation. The clonotype was recovered from a human donor in good health (CMV status not recorded). Some clones in this sample may be carry-over from other donors' samples. The chain joins TRBV2 to TRBJ2-7; D may be TRBD1 (6 bases). Here the CDR3 reads CASSPQGYSSYEQYF. DNA of the CDR3: TGTGCCAGCAGCCCACAGGGCTATTCATCCTACGAGCAGTACTTC.